This TCR beta chain was sequenced during a study of T cell responses to AZD1222 COVID-19 vaccine. The protocol was immunoSEQ multiplex PCR, while the TCRdb copy is restricted to in-frame clones and leaves out a portion. The sample contains just over 150,000 clones, roughly nine tenths of which appear only once. V was trimmed by 2 bases and J by 3 bases, leaving 7 bases between them. The CDR3 covers 14 residues. The germline V gene has CDR1 MNHEY and CDR2 SVGAGI. The sequencing used peripheral blood, collected after recovery from COVID-19. The sequence came from an adult who had recovered from COVID-19. The V gene is TRBV6-5, the J gene TRBJ1-4; no reliable D call. This CDR3 reads CASSYRAANEKLFF. The CDR3 region has the DNA TGTGCCAGCAGTTACAGGGCAGCTAATGAAAAACTGTTTTTT.